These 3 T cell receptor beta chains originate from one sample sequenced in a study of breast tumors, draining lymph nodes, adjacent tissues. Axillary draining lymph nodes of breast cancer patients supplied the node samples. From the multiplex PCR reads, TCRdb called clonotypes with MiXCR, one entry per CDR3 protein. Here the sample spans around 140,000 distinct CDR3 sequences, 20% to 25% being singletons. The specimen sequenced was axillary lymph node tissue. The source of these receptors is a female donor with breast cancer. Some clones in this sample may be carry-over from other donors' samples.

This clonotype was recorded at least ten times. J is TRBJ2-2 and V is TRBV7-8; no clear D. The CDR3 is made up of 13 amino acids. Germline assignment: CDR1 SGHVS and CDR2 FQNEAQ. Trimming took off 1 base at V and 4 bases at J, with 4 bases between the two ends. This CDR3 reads CASSLGSTGELFF. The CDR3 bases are TGTGCCAGCAGCTTAGGCAGCACCGGGGAGCTGTTTTTT.

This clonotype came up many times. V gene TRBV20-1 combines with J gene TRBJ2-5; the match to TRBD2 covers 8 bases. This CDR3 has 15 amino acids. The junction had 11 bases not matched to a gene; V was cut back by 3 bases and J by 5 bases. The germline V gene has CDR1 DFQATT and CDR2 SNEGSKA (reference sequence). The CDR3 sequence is CSASGSGTLQETQYF. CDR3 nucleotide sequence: TGCAGTGCTAGTGGTAGCGGGACCCTCCAGGAGACCCAGTACTTC.

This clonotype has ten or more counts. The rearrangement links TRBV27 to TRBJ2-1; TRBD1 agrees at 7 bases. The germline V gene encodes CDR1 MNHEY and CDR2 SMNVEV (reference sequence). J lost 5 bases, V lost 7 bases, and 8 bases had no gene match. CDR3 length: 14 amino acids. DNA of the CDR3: TGTGCCAGCAAGAGACAGGGAAAGAACAATGAGCAGTTCTTC. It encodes CASKRQGKNNEQFF.